These 32 T cell receptor beta chains were all obtained from the same sample, sequenced in a study of type 1 regulatory T cells (dated by TCRdb to about 2021). Their target antigens are unknown. The data were produced on an Illumina MiSeq. TCRdb trimmed the raw reads at Q25, called clones with MiXCR and kept productive beta chains. Each entry merges the rows of one CDR3 protein and shows their most common DNA and genes. The sample table lists over 55,000 distinct CDR3 sequences, about 50% of them with a count of one. The biggest ten clones account for roughly 2.2% of the sample. Sequencing used cultured non-Tr1 T cells, either the whole culture or a sorted T cell fraction (not recorded which). Explained via the paper, the cell subset or site label denotes: non-Tr1 population from the T-allo10 product. Source of these receptors: a human donor in good health.

In its sample, this clonotype was seen a few times. CDR3 residues: CASSAFGTGTEAFF. The DNA for the CDR3 is TGTGCCAGCAGTGCTTTTGGGACAGGCACTGAAGCTTTCTTT. The chain recombines TRBV2 with TRBJ1-1; 8 bases match TRBD1. The V segment lost 4 bases and the J segment 4 bases; nucleotides outside the gene matches: 5. Germline CDR1 is SNHLY and CDR2 is FYNNEI. This CDR3 has 14 residues.

V gene TRBV24-1 combines with J gene TRBJ1-1; a possible D gene is TRBD1 (5 bases). V lost 2 bases and J lost 1, with 10 bases in between. Germline CDR1 reads KGHDR; CDR2 reads SFDVKD. This CDR3 region has 15 residues. The CDR3 region is CATSDSRGQNTEAFF. CDR3 sequence (DNA): TGTGCCACCAGTGATTCCCGTGGACAGAACACTGAAGCTTTCTTT.

This clonotype has more than one count but fewer than ten. V usage is TRBV5-1 and J usage is TRBJ2-5, with 8 bases that match TRBD1. Germline CDR1 and CDR2: SGHRS and YFSETQ. V lost 3 bases to trimming and J lost 2 bases; unmatched junction nucleotides: 6. The CDR3 is 15 amino acids. For the CDR3, the DNA is TGCGCCAGCAGCTGGGACAGGCCAGAGCAAGAGACCCAGTACTTC. As protein: CASSWDRPEQETQYF.

This clonotype was seen many times. The J gene is TRBJ2-1, the V gene TRBV27, with 10 bases aligning to TRBD2. With V trimmed by 3 bases and J by 9 bases, 11 bases remained unmatched. Germline CDR1 is MNHEY and CDR2 is SMNVEV (reference sequence). The CDR3 is 16 residues long. The CDR3 is CASSFVPAGGRGEQFF. DNA of the CDR3: TGTGCCAGCAGTTTTGTCCCAGCGGGGGGGAGAGGTGAGCAGTTCTTC.

The chain employs TRBV7-6 and TRBJ1-1; a weak D match, TRBD1 (5 bases). Between the trimmed V and J ends, which lost 1 base and 4 bases, there was a span of 16 bases. The CDR3 has 16 residues. Germline CDR1 SGHVS, CDR2 FNYEAQ. DNA for the CDR3: TGTGCCAGCAGCTTAGTTGCATGGGGGGGGAGCACTGAAGCTTTCTTT. The encoded protein is CASSLVAWGGSTEAFF.

The chain has TRBV12-3 or TRBV12-4 and TRBJ1-1, with 10 bases aligning to TRBD1. V lost 5 bases to trimming and J lost 4 bases; unmatched junction nucleotides: 13. The CDR3 has 17 amino acids. CDR3 nucleotide sequence: TGTGCCAGCAGTCAAGGCGGCGACAGGGGGCGGGTCACTGAAGCTTTCTTT. Its protein product is CASSQGGDRGRVTEAFF.

CDR3 sequence reads: CASSLARARSTDTQYF. In DNA form, the CDR3 reads TGTGCCAGCAGCTTGGCTCGGGCACGAAGCACAGATACGCAGTATTTT. The gene calls are TRBV5-6 and TRBJ2-3; D call uncertain. Germline loops: CDR1 SGHDT, CDR2 YYEEEE. CDR3 length: 16 amino acids. V was trimmed by 0 bases and J by 0 bases, leaving 11 bases between them.

This chain uses TRBV7-2 with TRBJ1-5; D may be TRBD1 (6 bases). Trimming took 0 bases from V and 2 from J, leaving 11 bases between them. The CDR3 totals 16 residues. Germline CDR1 and CDR2: SGHTA and FQGNSA. The CDR3 nucleotides are TGTGCCAGCAGCTTAGCTGGGGGGCGAGGCAATCAGCCCCAGCATTTT. It is translated as CASSLAGGRGNQPQHF.

The count of this clonotype is one. V and J are TRBV18 and TRBJ1-4; D remains ambiguous. Trimming stripped 5 bases from V and 3 bases from J, with 13 bases between. The CDR3 has 15 residues. Germline V gene lookup returns CDR1 KGHSH and CDR2 LQKENI. DNA for the CDR3: TGTGCCAGCTCAGACCGGGCAGCTGCTAATGAAAAACTGTTTTTT. This gives the protein CASSDRAAANEKLFF.

This clonotype was observed a few times. The CDR3 is CASSLARLAGARTDTQYF. CDR3 nucleotides: TGCGCCAGCAGCTTGGCCCGGCTAGCGGGGGCCCGGACGGATACGCAGTATTTT. V gene TRBV5-1 combines with J gene TRBJ2-3; TRBD2 aligns across 10 bases. J gave up 6 bases and V 0 bases, and 13 bases lay outside the gene matches. Germline CDR1 SGHRS, CDR2 YFSETQ. The CDR3 runs to 18 residues.

This clonotype was detected a few times. The J gene is TRBJ2-5, the V gene TRBV4-2, with TRBD2 identical over 10 bases. This CDR3 contains 17 residues. The V gene end was trimmed by 0 bases and the J gene end by 4 bases; junction bases not matched to a gene: 8. Per the germline V gene, CDR1 is LGHNA and CDR2 is YNFKEQ. Here the CDR3 reads CASSQEIAGGNVETQYF. For the CDR3, the DNA is TGTGCCAGCAGCCAAGAGATAGCGGGGGGAAATGTAGAGACCCAGTACTTC.

On this clonotype itself: The junction differs from germline at one of its ends, possibly a read error. This chain uses TRBV12-3 or TRBV12-4 with TRBJ2-3; 10 positions agree with TRBD2. The CDR3 length is 15 residues. The DNA of the CDR3 is TGTGCCAGCAGCTTAGCTAGCGGGGGTGCAGATACGCAGTATTTT. Amino acids: CASSLASGGADTQYF.

This chain uses TRBV14 with TRBJ2-4; 8 bases line up with TRBD1. Germline assignment: CDR1 SGHDN and CDR2 FVKESK. The junction had 11 bases not matched to a gene; V was cut back by 2 bases and J by 8 bases. This CDR3 comprises 16 residues. Written as DNA, the CDR3 is TGTGCCAGCAGCCAATTCTCCGGGACAGGCCGGGACATTCAGTACTTC. Translating gives CASSQFSGTGRDIQYF.

The V gene is TRBV7-9, the J gene TRBJ1-1; 9 nucleotides align to TRBD1. The CDR3 covers 15 residues. Per germline, CDR1 SEHNR and CDR2 FQNEAQ (reference sequence). V dropped 1 base and J dropped 4; count of bases not matched to a gene: 4. In DNA, the CDR3 is TGTGCCAGCAGCTTAGACAGGGGGCGGTTCACTGAAGCTTTCTTT. Its protein product is CASSLDRGRFTEAFF.

This chain links TRBV19 with TRBJ2-4; TRBD2 is a possible D gene (5 bases). Trimming cost V 7 bases and J 1 base, with 8 bases left between them. Germline values: CDR1 LNHDA, CDR2 SQIVND (reference sequence). There are 13 residues in the CDR3. The CDR3 loop is CASTGGAKNIQYF. For the CDR3, the DNA is TGTGCCAGTACCGGAGGCGCCAAAAACATTCAGTACTTC.

This clonotype was seen more than once but under ten times. This sequence joins TRBV20-1 and TRBJ2-1, with 9 nucleotides matching TRBD1. The germline V gene encodes CDR1 DFQATT and CDR2 SNEGSKA (reference sequence). The CDR3 is 16 residues long. J lost 5 bases, V lost 6 bases, and 14 bases had no gene match. The CDR3 coding sequence is TGCAGTGCAGAACCAACAGGGGGCGCCTATAACAATGAGCAGTTCTTC. Encoded protein: CSAEPTGGAYNNEQFF.

The chain uses TRBV4-1 and TRBJ2-3, with 12 bases matching TRBD2. The CDR3 loop spans 16 amino acids. Germline assignment: CDR1 MGHRA and CDR2 YSYEKL. V lost 4 bases, J lost 5 bases, and 7 bases stayed unmatched. CDR3 bases: TGCGCCAGCAGCCCAGCTAGCGGGGGGGCCGGAGATACGCAGTATTTT. Protein sequence: CASSPASGGAGDTQYF.

The rearrangement links TRBV3-1 to TRBJ2-3; perhaps TRBD2 as D (5 bases). This CDR3 comprises 14 residues. V was shortened by 7 bases and J by 1 base, with 12 bases between the two germline ends. Looked up from germline, CDR1 is LGHDT and CDR2 is YNNKEL (reference sequence). CDR3 region: CASTNVGGTDTQYF. CDR3 nucleotide sequence: TGTGCCAGCACCAACGTGGGAGGCACAGATACGCAGTATTTT.

The rearrangement uses TRBV20-1 and TRBJ2-2, with D possibly being TRBD1 (5 bases). V dropped 0 bases and J dropped 1 base, with 12 bases sitting between them. The CDR3 contains 16 residues. CDR1 DFQATT and CDR2 SNEGSKA come from the germline V gene (reference sequence). The CDR3 region is CSARDHLQVNTGELFF. As DNA, the CDR3 is TGCAGTGCTAGAGATCATCTACAGGTGAACACCGGGGAGCTGTTTTTT.

Concerning this clonotype: A read error may account for a junction end that differs from germline. J is TRBJ1-5 and V is TRBV19; D is unresolved. The germline CDR1 and CDR2 sequences are LNHDA and SQIVND (reference sequence). CDR3 length: 13 amino acids. Here the CDR3 reads CASSSGFNQPQPF. Written as DNA, the CDR3 is TGTGCCAGTAGTAGTGGATTCAATCAGCCCCAGCCTTTT.

CDR3 loop: CASSYSLKVGYNSPLHF. The CDR3 nucleotides read TGTGCCAGCAGTTACTCGCTGAAGGTTGGGTATAATTCACCCCTCCACTTT. This chain uses TRBV6-2 or TRBV6-3 with TRBJ1-6; D remains unclear. V lost 0 bases, J lost 4 bases, and 13 bases lay in between. Germline loops: CDR1 MNHEY, CDR2 SVGEGT. The CDR3 is 17 amino acids.

This rearrangement joins TRBV10-3 to TRBJ2-3; the match to TRBD2 covers 9 bases. This CDR3 has 21 residues. Germline lookup yields CDR1 ENHRY and CDR2 SYGVKD. J gave up 4 bases and V 10 bases, and 30 bases lay outside the gene matches. The DNA for the CDR3 is TGTGCCACCGATCCGGGACTAGCAGCATGGATCGAGAGCGGAGGGGCAGATACGCAGTATTTT. Translating gives CATDPGLAAWIESGGADTQYF.

This clonotype has more than one count but fewer than ten. The chain couples TRBV19 to TRBJ1-6, with TRBD1 identical over 7 bases. The ends lost 6 bases at V and 4 bases at J; junction bases unmatched: 15. This CDR3 is 18 amino acids long. In germline, CDR1 is LNHDA, CDR2 SQIVND (reference sequence). The CDR3 DNA sequence: TGTGCCAGTAGCCTTAAAGGGGGGACAGCCGTTTATAATTCACCCCTCCACTTT. This encodes CASSLKGGTAVYNSPLHF.

This clonotype was counted a few times. CDR3 residues: CASYPGQGIYGYTF. DNA of the CDR3: TGTGCCAGCTACCCGGGACAGGGCATCTATGGCTACACCTTC. The V call is TRBV18, the J call TRBJ1-2; 9 nucleotides agree with TRBD1. CDR3 length: 14 amino acids. Germline V lookup: CDR1 KGHSH, CDR2 LQKENI. J gave up 4 bases and V 7 bases, and 7 bases lay outside the gene matches.

The chain combines TRBV11-2 with TRBJ1-1; a weak D match, TRBD1 (6 bases). Germline V gene data show CDR1 as SGHAT and CDR2 as FQNNGV. There are 13 residues in the CDR3. With 2 bases removed from V and 7 bases from J, the gap between germline ends came to 11 bases. CDR3 coding DNA: TGTGCCAGCAGCTTACTTTTGACAGGTGAAGCTTTCTTT. It encodes CASSLLLTGEAFF.

Only a few counts were recorded for this clonotype. This chain uses TRBV3-1 with TRBJ1-2, with D perhaps matching TRBD1 (6 bases). In germline, CDR1 is LGHDT, CDR2 YNNKEL (reference sequence). With 4 bases removed from V and 4 bases from J, the gap between germline ends came to 16 bases. The CDR3 runs to 15 residues. DNA for the CDR3: TGTGCCAGCAGCCCGTCCCGGGGGCGAAGCTATGGCTACACCTTC. Its protein is CASSPSRGRSYGYTF.

Only one count was recorded for this clonotype. The chain employs TRBV5-1 and TRBJ2-3, with D unclear. V lost 0 bases to trimming and J lost 6 bases, with 11 bases between them. Germline V gene data show CDR1 as SGHRS and CDR2 as YFSETQ. The CDR3 spans 14 residues. For the CDR3, the DNA is TGCGCCAGCAGCTTGGTCCCCAGTTCTGATACGCAGTATTTT. As protein: CASSLVPSSDTQYF.

Points on this clonotype: A much larger clone sits a single nucleotide away, making a read error possible. The V call is TRBV5-1, the J call TRBJ2-2; D tentatively reads TRBD1 or TRBD2 (5 bases each). Germline CDR1 SGHRS, CDR2 YFSETQ. The CDR3 covers 14 residues. Here the CDR3 reads CASSLKGSTGEPFF. The CDR3 DNA follows: TGCGCCAGCAGCTTGAAGGGGTCCACCGGGGAGCCGTTTTTT. The full variable domain, completed using reference TRBV5-1 and TRBJ2-2, is KAGVTQTPRYLIKTRGQQVTLSCSPISGHRSVSWYQQTPGQGLQFLFEYFSETQRNKGNFPGRFSGRQFSNSRSEMNVSTLELGDSALYLCASSLKGSTGEPFFGEGSRLTVL.

This clonotype was found a few times. J is TRBJ1-1 and V is TRBV20-1, with D tentatively TRBD1 (6 bases). CDR3 length equals 14 residues. CDR1 DFQATT and CDR2 SNEGSKA come from the germline V gene (reference sequence). The V and J ends lost 4 bases and 7 bases respectively, with 19 bases between them. DNA for the CDR3: TGCAGTGCTAACCCTCAGGGGAGAGGAGGTGAAGCTTTCTTT. It yields the protein CSANPQGRGGEAFF.

DNA of the CDR3: TGTGCCAGCAGTTTAAGAGGGGGGGCGTCCTACGAGCAGTACTTC. Its protein is CASSLRGGASYEQYF. The chain links TRBV27 to TRBJ2-7; perhaps TRBD2 as D (7 bases). The CDR3 consists of 15 residues. The germline CDR1 and CDR2 sequences are MNHEY and SMNVEV (reference sequence). The ends were cut back, 2 bases at V and 1 base at J, with 12 bases in the middle.

The chain links TRBV20-1 to TRBJ1-6, with D possibly TRBD1 on 5 matching bases. The CDR3 sequence is 15 residues long. Germline CDR1 and CDR2: DFQATT and SNEGSKA (reference sequence). The V end was cut by 1 base, the J end by 10 bases, with 17 bases between. In nucleotides, the CDR3 is TGCAGTGCTAGAGGGGTCCGGGGAGAGGGGTCACCCCTCCACTTT. Translating it yields CSARGVRGEGSPLHF.

The chain employs TRBV29-1 and TRBJ2-2, with D tentatively TRBD1 or TRBD2 (5 bases each). CDR1 and CDR2 from the germline V gene are SQVTM and ANQGSEA. The CDR3 totals 13 residues. The V end lost 3 bases, the J end lost 5 bases, and 10 bases lay between the germline ends. The DNA of the CDR3 is TGCAGCGTTGAGGTGTGGGGGACCGGGGAGCTGTTTTTT. Its translation: CSVEVWGTGELFF.